Sequencing of this T cell receptor (beta chain) was carried out in a study of blood T cell repertoires in COVID-19. For the study at large: The samples span acute and convalescent COVID-19 from the United States, Italy and Spain. From T cells, B-cell-depleted T cells, or PBMCs came the material, which was cDNA or gDNA.

Methods used by the authors: Nucleated cell counts were estimated from reference gene primer amplification. This table comes from immunoSEQ multiplex PCR, and its TCRdb copy is limited to in-frame clones, with some not included. That table is the source of V, J and clone size, and D and trimming were worked out from the DNA. This sample has about 170,000 clones, with approximately 84% found just once. This clone has a single count. The sequenced sample was peripheral blood. The receptor was isolated from a man aged 18 to 29 with active or convalescent COVID-19.

This CDR3 reads CARSFMEGALPYSNQPQHF. Here the CDR3 DNA reads TGTGCCAGAAGCTTTATGGAGGGGGCCCTACCATATAGCAATCAGCCCCAGCATTTT. The rearrangement uses TRBV7-5 and TRBJ1-5; TRBD1 was called by the table and not checked on the DNA. TRBV7-5 is noted as a pseudogene. The CDR3 covers 19 residues.